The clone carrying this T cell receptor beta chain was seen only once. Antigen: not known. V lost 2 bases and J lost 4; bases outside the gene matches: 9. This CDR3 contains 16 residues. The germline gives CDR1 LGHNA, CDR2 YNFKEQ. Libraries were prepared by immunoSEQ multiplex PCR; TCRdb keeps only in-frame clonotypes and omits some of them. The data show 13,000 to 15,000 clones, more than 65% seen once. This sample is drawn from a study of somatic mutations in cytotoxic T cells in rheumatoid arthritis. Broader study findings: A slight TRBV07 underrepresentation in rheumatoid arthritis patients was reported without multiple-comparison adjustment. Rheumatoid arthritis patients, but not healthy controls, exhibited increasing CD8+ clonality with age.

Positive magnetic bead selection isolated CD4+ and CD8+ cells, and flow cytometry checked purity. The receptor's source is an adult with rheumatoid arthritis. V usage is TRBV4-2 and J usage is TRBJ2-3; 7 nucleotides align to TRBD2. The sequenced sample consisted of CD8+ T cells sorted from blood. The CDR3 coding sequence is TGTGCCAGCAGCCAATGGGGAGGGAGGGACGCAGATACGCAGTATTTT. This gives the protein CASSQWGGRDADTQYF.